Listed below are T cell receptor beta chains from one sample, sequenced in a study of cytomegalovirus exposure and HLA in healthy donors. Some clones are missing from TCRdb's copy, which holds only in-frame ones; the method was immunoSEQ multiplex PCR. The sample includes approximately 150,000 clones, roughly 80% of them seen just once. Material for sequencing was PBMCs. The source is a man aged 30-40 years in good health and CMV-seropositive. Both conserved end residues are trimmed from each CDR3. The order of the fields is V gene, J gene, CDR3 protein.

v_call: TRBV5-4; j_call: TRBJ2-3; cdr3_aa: ASSLAVGGGGTDTQY
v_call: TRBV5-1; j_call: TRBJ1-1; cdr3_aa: ASSLGVGGADEAF
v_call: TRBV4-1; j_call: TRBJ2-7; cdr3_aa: ASSQEPGLAGPTTYEQY
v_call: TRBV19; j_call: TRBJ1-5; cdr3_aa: ASSIIRGGKPQH
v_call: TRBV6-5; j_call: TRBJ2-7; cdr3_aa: ASSSLGIGYEQY
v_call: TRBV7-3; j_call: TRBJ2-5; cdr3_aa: ASSHRGLQETQY
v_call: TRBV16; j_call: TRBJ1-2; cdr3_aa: ASSQSRGWDGYT
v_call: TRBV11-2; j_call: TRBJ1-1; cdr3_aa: ASSLWVGRGRTEAF
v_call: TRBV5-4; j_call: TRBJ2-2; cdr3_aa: ASSYGSGGLTGELF
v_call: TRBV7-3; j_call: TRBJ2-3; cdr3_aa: ASSSTSGRLDTQY
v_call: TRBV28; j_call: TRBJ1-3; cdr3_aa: ASSGAGVSGNTIY
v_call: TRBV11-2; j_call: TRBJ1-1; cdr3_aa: ASSLEGRAPINTEAF
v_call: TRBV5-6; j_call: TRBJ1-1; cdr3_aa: ASSLVPGPDTEAF
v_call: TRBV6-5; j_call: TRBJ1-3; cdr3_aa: ASSTDTDSGNTIY
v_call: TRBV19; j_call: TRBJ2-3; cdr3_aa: ASKNSGTGADTQY